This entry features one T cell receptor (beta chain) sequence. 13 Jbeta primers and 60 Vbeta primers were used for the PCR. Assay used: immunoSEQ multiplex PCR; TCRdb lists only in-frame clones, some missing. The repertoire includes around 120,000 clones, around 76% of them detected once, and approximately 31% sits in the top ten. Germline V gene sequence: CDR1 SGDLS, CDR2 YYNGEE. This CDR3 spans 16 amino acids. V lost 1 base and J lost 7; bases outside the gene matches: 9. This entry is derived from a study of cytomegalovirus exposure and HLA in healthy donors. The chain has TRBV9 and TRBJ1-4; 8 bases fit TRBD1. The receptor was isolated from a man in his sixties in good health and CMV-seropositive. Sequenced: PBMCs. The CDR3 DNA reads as TGTGCCAGCAGCGTATTAAGCGGACAGGGACGTGAAAAACTGTTTTTT. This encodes CASSVLSGQGREKLFF.